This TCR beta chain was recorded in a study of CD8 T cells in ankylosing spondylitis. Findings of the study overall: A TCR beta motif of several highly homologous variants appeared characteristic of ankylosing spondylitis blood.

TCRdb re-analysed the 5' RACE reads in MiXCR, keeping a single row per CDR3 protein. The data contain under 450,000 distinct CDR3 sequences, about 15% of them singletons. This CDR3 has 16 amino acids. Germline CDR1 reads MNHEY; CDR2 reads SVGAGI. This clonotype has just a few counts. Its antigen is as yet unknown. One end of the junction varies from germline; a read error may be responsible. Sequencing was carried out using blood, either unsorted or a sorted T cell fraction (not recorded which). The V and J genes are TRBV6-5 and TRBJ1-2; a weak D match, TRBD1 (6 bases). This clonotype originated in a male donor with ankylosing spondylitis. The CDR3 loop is CASRYSGDNLNYGYTF. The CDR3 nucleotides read TGTGCCAGCAGGTACTCCGGGGACAACCTTAACTATGGCTACACCTTC.